This T cell receptor (beta chain) was sequenced for a study of blood T cell repertoires in COVID-19 (dated by TCRdb to the early 2020s). Broadly, across the study: Collaborator samples came from the United States, Italy and Spain and covered acute and convalescent phases of COVID-19. The samples were drawn from two sources: the first 160 participants of the ongoing ImmuneRACE study, and 1,254 subjects contributed by 6 global collaborators. The prospective study material was composed of cDNA or gDNA derived from T cells, B-cell-depleted T cells, or PBMCs. A freely available public database, intended as a resource for researchers studying the immune response to SARS-CoV-2, is where the repertoires were released. Nearly every sample came with metadata listing a de-identified subject ID, COVID-19 status, age in years and sex. Deeply sampled blood TCRbeta repertoires from subjects exposed to, actively infected with, or recovered from COVID-19 were included in the dataset. Where available, HLA class I and class II types were obtained from metadata supplied by the sample provider rather than from assay-based typing.

The immunoSEQ Assay, a bias-controlled multiplex PCR, was used to amplify TCRbeta CDR3 regions from genomic DNA. The study's processing was this. The number of nucleated cells in each sample was estimated from the amplification of reference gene primers within the assay. To quantify the absolute abundance of each unique TCRbeta CDR3 rearrangement, sequence reads were collapsed and filtered. For each sample, productive Simpson clonality was calculated as the square root of Simpson's diversity index over productive rearrangements. Held by TCRdb, this immuneACCESS table contains in-frame sequences only and omits some clones. Under half of the omission traces to an unresolved V gene where checked; the cause of the rest is unknown. V, J and clone size derive from that table, while D and trimming were established from the DNA sequence. A total of fewer than 25,000 clones appear in this sample, less than 90% of them only once. The ten most abundant clones make up roughly a quarter of the sample.

One collaborating source in Seattle enrolled patients during active infection and followed them longitudinally through the course of disease. Collaborating institutions collected whole blood in K2EDTA tubes following their own protocols. For TCRbeta analysis, collaborators shipped samples in one of three forms: frozen whole blood, isolated PBMCs, or DNA extracted from either of those sample types. Findings and caveats that apply to the study as a whole: The quantity of clinical and demographic metadata differed by source and by participant and was supplied without curation.

CDR3 length: 13 amino acids, cysteine to phenylalanine. Just the 39-base CDR3 DNA is kept, in frame starting at base 1. Reading the germline V gene gives CDR1 SGHRS and CDR2 YFSETQ. Trimming at the junction amounts to 5 bases on V and 6 bases on J, and the germline ends lie 12 bases apart. For this clone: Which antigen it targets is not known. No clone much larger than this one lies a single base away; base qualities are absent.

Sequencing was done on a sample of peripheral blood. The sequence was obtained from a man between 70 and 80 years old with COVID-19, enrolled during active disease. The V and J segments used are TRBV5-1 and TRBJ2-1; the D gene is perhaps TRBD2, on 5 matching bases. The bases are TGCGCCAGCAGAGTTGGAGGTGGCAATGAGCAGTTCTTC. Its translation reads: CASRVGGGNEQFF.